Listed here are 30 T cell receptor beta chains from one sample, sequenced in a study of blood T cell repertoires in COVID-19. This table comes from immunoSEQ multiplex PCR, and its TCRdb copy is limited to in-frame clones, with some not included. The data show roughly 130,000 clones, with 84% seen just once and approximately 12% held by the top ten. The sequencing input was peripheral blood. The receptors derive from a woman between 55 and 75 years old with acute or convalescent COVID-19.

V is TRBV27 and J is TRBJ2-3, with 7 bases that match TRBD1. Germline V gives CDR1 MNHEY, CDR2 SMNVEV (reference sequence). V was pared by 8 bases and J by 2 bases, with 4 bases of the junction left unmatched. This CDR3 has 13 amino acids. The CDR3 loop reads CASWTGITDTQYF. CDR3 nucleotides: TGTGCCAGCTGGACAGGTATCACAGATACGCAGTATTTT.

The V and J genes are TRBV6-6 and TRBJ1-6, with D maybe TRBD1 (6 bases). This CDR3 is built from 13 residues. Germline-derived CDR1 and CDR2 are MNHNY and SVGAGI (reference sequence). The germline V and J ends were trimmed by 7 bases and 9 bases, with 13 bases remaining between them. The CDR3 nucleotides are TGTGCCAGCACCCAGGGGAACGGTTCACCCCTCCACTTT. It yields the protein CASTQGNGSPLHF.

The chain recombines TRBV11-2 with TRBJ2-1, with 10 nucleotides matching TRBD2. J lost 6 bases, V lost 5 bases, and 10 bases had no gene match. The germline gives CDR1 SGHAT, CDR2 FQNNGV. This CDR3 is 16 amino acids long. CDR3 in DNA: TGTGCCAGCAGCCCGAGAGCGGGGGGGGGATTCAATGAGCAGTTCTTC. Its translation: CASSPRAGGGFNEQFF. The complete variable domain, with remaining parts taken from reference TRBV11-2 and TRBJ2-1, reads EAGVAQSPRYKIIEKRQSVAFWCNPISGHATLYWYQQILGQGPKLLIQFQNNGVVDDSQLPKDRFSAERLKGVDSTLKIQPAKLEDSAVYLCASSPRAGGGFNEQFFGPGTRLTVL.

The chain links TRBV27 to TRBJ1-6; 9 nucleotides match TRBD1. The J segment lost 8 bases and the V segment lost 7 bases, leaving 6 bases of the junction unmatched. The CDR3 is 14 amino acids. Germline lookup yields CDR1 MNHEY and CDR2 SMNVEV (reference sequence). CDR3 sequence reads: CASKGDRAYSPLHF. The CDR3, as DNA: TGTGCCAGCAAAGGGGACAGGGCGTATTCACCCCTCCACTTT.

This clone was counted a few times. In DNA, the CDR3 is TGTGCCAGCAGCTTGGCAACTTCCCCCACTGGGGAGCTGTTTTTT. Translating gives CASSLATSPTGELFF. The J gene is TRBJ2-2, the V gene TRBV5-5; D is uncertain. Trimming stripped 0 bases from V and 8 bases from J, with 14 bases between. CDR3 length equals 15 residues. Germline CDR1 and CDR2: SGHKS and YYEKEE (reference sequence). Supplemented by reference TRBV5-5 and TRBJ2-2, the full variable domain reads DAGVTQSPTHLIKTRGQQVTLRCSPISGHKSVSWYQQVLGQGPQFIFQYYEKEERGRGNFPDRFSARQFPNYSSELNVNALLLGDSALYLCASSLATSPTGELFFGEGSRLTVL.

This clone was seen only a few times. This rearrangement joins TRBV15 to TRBJ1-5, with D uncertain. V was cut by 5 bases and J by 7 bases, with 15 bases left in between. Germline lookup yields CDR1 LNHNV and CDR2 YYDKDF (reference sequence). This CDR3 has 14 residues. The CDR3 DNA follows: TGTGCCACCAGCTTGGACCGGTGGGAGCAGCCCCAGCATTTT. As protein: CATSLDRWEQPQHF.

The chain employs TRBV2 and TRBJ1-1, with a tentative D call TRBD1 (6 bases). This CDR3 region has 13 residues. Germline values: CDR1 SNHLY, CDR2 FYNNEI. Trimming cost V 5 bases and J 8 bases, with 15 bases left between them. CDR3 region: CASSTGTPHEAFF. The CDR3 DNA sequence: TGTGCCAGCAGTACCGGGACACCCCACGAAGCTTTCTTT.

The chain carries TRBV7-8 and TRBJ1-2, with a possible D match to TRBD1 (5 bases). The CDR3 extends over 16 amino acids. Per germline, CDR1 SGHVS and CDR2 FQNEAQ. V lost 1 base and J 3 bases, leaving 15 bases between the germline ends. The CDR3 region has the DNA TGTGCCAGCAGCTTAGTGGGAGGTGGGACGTACTATGGCTACACCTTC. This codes for CASSLVGGGTYYGYTF.

Only one count was recorded for this clone. The chain has TRBV6-5 and TRBJ1-1; D is possibly TRBD1 (6 bases). The CDR3 consists of 16 residues. Trimming stripped 4 bases from V and 3 bases from J, with 18 bases between. Germline CDR1 and CDR2: MNHEY and SVGAGI. CDR3 sequence: CASSSPPGGAHTEAFF. In DNA form, the CDR3 reads TGTGCCAGCAGTTCCCCCCCGGGGGGGGCGCACACTGAAGCTTTCTTT.

The V and J genes are TRBV27 and TRBJ1-1; D gene uncertain. V dropped 7 bases and J dropped 3 bases, with 12 bases sitting between them. This CDR3 contains 13 residues. Germline CDR1 reads MNHEY; CDR2 reads SMNVEV (reference sequence). In nucleotides, the CDR3 is TGTGCCAGCAAGCGACGGGGATACACTGAAGCTTTCTTT. It specifies CASKRRGYTEAFF.

The chain is built from TRBV19 and TRBJ2-6; D is unclear. Germline CDR1 reads LNHDA; CDR2 reads SQIVND (reference sequence). This CDR3 comprises 13 residues. The V end lost 7 bases, the J end lost 2 bases, and 6 bases lay between the germline ends. The CDR3 protein is CASKRTGANVLTF. The DNA for the CDR3 is TGTGCCAGTAAGAGAACTGGGGCCAACGTCCTGACTTTC.

J is TRBJ2-7 and V is TRBV4-2; 10 bases are shared with TRBD2. This CDR3 spans 15 amino acids. Trimming cost V 1 base and J 7 bases; bases outside gene matches: 7. CDR1 and CDR2 from the germline V gene are LGHNA and YNFKEQ. The CDR3 DNA reads TGTGCCAGCAGCCAAGGGACTAGCGGAGATTGGGAGCAGTACTTC. Translating it yields CASSQGTSGDWEQYF.

This clone was seen at least ten times. The chain couples TRBV30 to TRBJ1-5; D is possibly TRBD1 (6 bases). The CDR3 has 13 amino acids. Trimming removed 4 bases from V and 3 bases from J, with 10 bases in between. From germline, CDR1 is GTSNPN and CDR2 SVGIG (reference sequence). CDR3 loop: CAWTGGANQPQHF. Written as DNA, the CDR3 is TGTGCCTGGACCGGGGGGGCCAATCAGCCCCAGCATTTT.

As to this clone: Other DNA sequences in this sample translate to the same CDR3. The V and J genes are TRBV12-3 or TRBV12-4 and TRBJ1-1, with a weak D call TRBD1 (5 bases). V was trimmed by 3 bases and J by 2 bases, leaving 7 bases between them. The CDR3 runs to 13 residues. The CDR3 sequence: CASSFGQNTEAFF. The CDR3 nucleotides are TGTGCCAGCAGTTTTGGACAAAACACTGAAGCTTTCTTT.

The rearrangement joins TRBV7-9 to TRBJ2-1; 11 bases align to TRBD2. The V gene's germline CDR1 is SEHNR and CDR2 FQNEAQ (reference sequence). The ends lost 3 bases at V and 7 bases at J; junction bases unmatched: 5. The CDR3 contains 15 residues. The CDR3 region is CASSFSGGAGNEQFF. DNA of the CDR3: TGTGCCAGCAGCTTTAGCGGGGGGGCCGGGAATGAGCAGTTCTTC.

V gene TRBV12-5 combines with J gene TRBJ1-1; 7 bases align to TRBD1. V lost 6 bases, J lost 4 bases, and 2 bases stayed unmatched. This CDR3 spans 12 amino acids. Germline values: CDR1 LGHNT, CDR2 FRNRAP. In nucleotides, the CDR3 is TGTGCTAGTGGCCAGGGGGTCACTGAAGCTTTCTTT. Encoded protein: CASGQGVTEAFF.

The genes are TRBV7-2 and TRBJ1-5, with D perhaps matching TRBD1 (6 bases). CDR1 is SGHTA, CDR2 FQGNSA, per germline. V was cut by 5 bases and J by 6 bases, with 14 bases left in between. The CDR3 spans 14 residues. CDR3 protein: CASSALQGTQPQHF. CDR3 nucleotides: TGTGCCAGCAGCGCGTTACAGGGTACTCAGCCCCAGCATTTT.

This clone was found a few times. The chain recombines TRBV5-1 with TRBJ1-4, with 11 bases identical to TRBD1. Trimming removed 4 bases from V and 5 bases from J; junction bases left unmatched: 7. CDR3 size: 16 residues. Germline V gene sequence: CDR1 SGHRS, CDR2 YFSETQ. Written as DNA, the CDR3 is TGCGCCAGCAGCCCCGGACAGGGGGCTGTGAATGAAAAACTGTTTTTT. Protein sequence: CASSPGQGAVNEKLFF.

This clone was detected only once. The CDR3 DNA reads TGTGCCAGCATTCAGCAGGGTAGAGAAAAACTGTTTTTT. Translated, it gives CASIQQGREKLFF. The chain links TRBV21-1 to TRBJ1-4; the table's D gene call, TRBD1, was not cross checked with the DNA. TRBV21-1 counts as a pseudogene. CDR3 length: 13 residues.

V is TRBV6-5 and J is TRBJ2-1, with a possible D match to TRBD2 (6 bases). V lost 2 bases to trimming and J lost 8 bases, with 10 bases between them. Germline CDR1 and CDR2: MNHEY and SVGAGI. The CDR3 is made up of 13 amino acids. CDR3 in amino acids: CASSYAGSDEQFF. The CDR3 region has the DNA TGTGCCAGCAGTTACGCGGGGAGCGATGAGCAGTTCTTC.

This clone was detected only once. The chain carries TRBV6-5 and TRBJ2-1; D might be TRBD2 (5 bases). This CDR3 comprises 15 residues. V was trimmed by 4 bases and J by 7 bases, leaving 17 bases between them. Looked up from germline, CDR1 is MNHEY and CDR2 is SVGAGI. The CDR3 DNA reads as TGTGCCAGCAGTTTCGGCAAGTCGGGGAGAAATGAGCAGTTCTTC. Translated: CASSFGKSGRNEQFF.

The V call is TRBV10-2, the J call TRBJ2-2, with 7 bases lining up with TRBD2. This CDR3 region has 16 residues. The germline gives CDR1 WSHSY, CDR2 SAAADI. V lost 7 bases, J lost 4 bases, and 12 bases stayed unmatched. The CDR3 here is CASTGRDPAGTGELFF. CDR3 DNA: TGCGCCAGCACGGGGAGGGACCCTGCTGGCACCGGGGAGCTGTTTTTT.

DNA for the CDR3: TGTGCCATCAGTGAGCCCCTCTATAGCAATCAGCCCCAGCATTTT. Translation gives CAISEPLYSNQPQHF. This chain joins TRBV10-3 and TRBJ1-5; D remains unclear. The CDR3 contains 15 residues. Germline lookup yields CDR1 ENHRY and CDR2 SYGVKD. V was clipped by 2 bases and J by 0 bases, with 8 bases between them.

The chain is built from TRBV7-9 and TRBJ2-5; 11 nucleotides line up with TRBD1. Germline assignment: CDR1 SEHNR and CDR2 FQNEAQ (reference sequence). This CDR3 is 18 amino acids long. The junction had 13 bases not matched to a gene; V was cut back by 2 bases and J by 5 bases. The CDR3 is CASSLLTGQGVRQETQYF. The CDR3 bases are TGTGCCAGCAGCTTACTGACGGGACAGGGGGTACGTCAGGAGACCCAGTACTTC.

A few counts support this clone. The chain joins TRBV12-5 to TRBJ2-7, with 7 bases that match TRBD1. The V segment lost 0 bases and the J segment 3 bases; nucleotides outside the gene matches: 8. The CDR3 contains 16 residues. Germline V gene lookup returns CDR1 LGHNT and CDR2 FRNRAP. The CDR3 coding sequence is TGTGCTAGTGGTTTGGTACCTACAGGGGTGAGCTACGAGCAGTACGTC. This encodes CASGLVPTGVSYEQYV.

The rearrangement joins TRBV11-2 to TRBJ1-3; D unresolved. Trimming removed 3 bases at V and 0 bases at J, with 9 bases between. Germline V gene sequence: CDR1 SGHAT, CDR2 FQNNGV. The CDR3 sequence is 15 residues long. The CDR3: CASSLILDSGNTIYF. DNA for the CDR3: TGTGCCAGCAGCTTGATACTTGACTCTGGAAACACCATATATTTT. Full variable domain (rest looked up from reference TRBV11-2 and TRBJ1-3): EAGVAQSPRYKIIEKRQSVAFWCNPISGHATLYWYQQILGQGPKLLIQFQNNGVVDDSQLPKDRFSAERLKGVDSTLKIQPAKLEDSAVYLCASSLILDSGNTIYFGEGSWLTVV.

This rearrangement joins TRBV6-6 to TRBJ1-2; no clear D gene. The CDR3 has 15 residues. Germline CDR1 MNHNY, CDR2 SVGAGI (reference sequence). Trimming shortened V by 6 bases and J by 5 bases, and 19 bases separated the two germline ends. The CDR3 loop reads CASRFSRGEIYGYTF. The CDR3 nucleotides read TGTGCCAGCAGATTCTCCCGGGGAGAGATATATGGCTACACCTTC.

The rearrangement joins TRBV25-1 to TRBJ1-1, with D unclear. In germline, CDR1 is MGHDK, CDR2 SYGVNS. This CDR3 comprises 16 residues. V lost 1 base and J lost 0, with 12 bases in between. Here the CDR3 DNA reads TGTGCCAGCAGTGAATCAACGAACGGGGTGAACACTGAAGCTTTCTTT. Protein sequence: CASSESTNGVNTEAFF.

The V gene is TRBV11-2, the J gene TRBJ1-1; D might be TRBD1 (6 bases). V lost 0 bases to trimming and J lost 10 bases, with 9 bases between them. Germline loops: CDR1 SGHAT, CDR2 FQNNGV. The CDR3 is 12 residues long. The CDR3 loop reads CASSLDWTAAFF. DNA of the CDR3: TGTGCCAGCAGCTTAGATTGGACAGCAGCTTTCTTT.

The CDR3 DNA sequence: TGTGCCAGTAGTACGGATCGACAGGGGGCTCCTTCCTCGGCCACCTTC. Translation gives CASSTDRQGAPSSATF. V is TRBV19 and J is TRBJ1-2; 10 nucleotides match TRBD1. In germline, CDR1 is LNHDA, CDR2 SQIVND (reference sequence). The CDR3 extends over 16 amino acids. V trimming: 4 bases; J trimming: 13 bases; junction bases outside the gene matches: 18.